This T cell receptor (beta chain) was documented in a study of shared clonotypes between healthy human individuals. The data were produced by immunoSEQ multiplex PCR, yet TCRdb's version contains in-frame clones alone and is incomplete. The table shows fewer than 100,000 clones, with approximately 61% occurring only once. This CDR3 has 12 amino acids. Between the trimmed V and J ends, which lost 5 bases and 8 bases, there was a span of 9 bases. CDR1 and CDR2 from the germline V gene are SGHTA and FQGNSA. All donors were Caucasian adults living in Nashville, Tennessee. The sequence was obtained from a man aged 30 to 45 in good health. Material: memory CD8+ T cells sorted from blood. The subset here: CD45RO+ cells pooled with CCR7-negative TemRA cells. The rearrangement joins TRBV7-2 to TRBJ1-4; D not resolved. The CDR3 nucleotides are TGTGCCAGCAGCCTTAAGGGCGAAAAACTGTTTTTT. Translating it yields CASSLKGEKLFF.